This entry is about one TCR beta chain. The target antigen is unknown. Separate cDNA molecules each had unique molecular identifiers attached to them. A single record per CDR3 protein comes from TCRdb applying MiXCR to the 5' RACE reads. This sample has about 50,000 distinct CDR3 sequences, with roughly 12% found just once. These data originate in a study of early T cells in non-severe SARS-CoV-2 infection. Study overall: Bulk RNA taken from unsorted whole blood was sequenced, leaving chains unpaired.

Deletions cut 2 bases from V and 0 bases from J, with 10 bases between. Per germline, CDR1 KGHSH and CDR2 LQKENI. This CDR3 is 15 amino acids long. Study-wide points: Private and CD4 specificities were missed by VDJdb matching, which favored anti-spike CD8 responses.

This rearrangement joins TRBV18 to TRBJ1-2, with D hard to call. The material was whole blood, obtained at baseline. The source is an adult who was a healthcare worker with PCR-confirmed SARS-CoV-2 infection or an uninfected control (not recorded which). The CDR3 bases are TGTGCCAGCTCACCATCTTCGGCGGCTAACTATGGCTACACCTTC. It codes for CASSPSSAANYGYTF.